Presented here are 11 T cell receptor beta chains from one specimen sequenced in a study of CD8 T cells in Susac syndrome. cDNA came from approximately 0.5 to 1 ug RNA primed by random hexamers. Each CDR3 protein is one row after TCRdb ran MiXCR on the immunoSEQ multiplex PCR reads. The sample carries 200,000 to 250,000 distinct CDR3 sequences, 95% recorded once. Sequencing input: CD4+ T cells from PBMCs. These receptors originate from a human donor with multiple sclerosis.

The rearrangement links TRBV20-1 to TRBJ1-2; D is uncertain. Looked up from germline, CDR1 is DFQATT and CDR2 is SNEGSKA (reference sequence). The V end lost 0 bases, the J end lost 7 bases, and 0 bases lay between the germline ends. The CDR3 consists of 9 residues. The chain's CDR3 is CSARDGYTF. CDR3 DNA sequence: TGCAGTGCTAGAGATGGCTACACCTTC.

The gene calls are TRBV27 and TRBJ2-4; D not resolved. Germline assignment: CDR1 MNHEY and CDR2 SMNVEV (reference sequence). This CDR3 comprises 13 residues. V was clipped by 6 bases and J by 3 bases, with 9 bases between them. CDR3 region: CASRGNGKNIQYF. CDR3 bases: TGTGCCAGCAGGGGGAACGGCAAAAACATTCAGTACTTC.

J is TRBJ2-3 and V is TRBV11-2; 12 bases match TRBD2. The CDR3 is 14 amino acids. V shed 8 bases and J 3 bases; nucleotides not matched to a gene: 3. The V gene's germline CDR1 is SGHAT and CDR2 FQNNGV. The CDR3 sequence: CASGLAGRTDTQYF. CDR3 sequence (DNA): TGTGCCAGCGGACTAGCGGGGAGGACAGATACGCAGTATTTT.

This clonotype was seen once. This chain joins TRBV19 and TRBJ2-1, with D perhaps matching TRBD2 (6 bases). The CDR3 consists of 12 residues. Per the germline V gene, CDR1 is LNHDA and CDR2 is SQIVND (reference sequence). V dropped 4 bases and J dropped 7 bases, with 8 bases sitting between them. The CDR3 DNA follows: TGTGCCAGTAGTACACTAGCTAATGAGCAGTTCTTC. Translating gives CASSTLANEQFF.

This rearrangement joins TRBV20-1 to TRBJ2-6; 12 bases line up with TRBD2. V gave up 6 bases and J gave up 0 bases; unmatched junction bases: 0. The germline V gene encodes CDR1 DFQATT and CDR2 SNEGSKA (reference sequence). This CDR3 is built from 15 residues. This CDR3 is CSATSGSSGANVLTF. Written as DNA, the CDR3 is TGCAGTGCGACTAGCGGGAGCTCTGGGGCCAACGTCCTGACTTTC.

The rearrangement joins TRBV29-1 to TRBJ2-7, with a possible D match to TRBD2 (5 bases). V shed 5 bases and J shed 3 bases, with 11 bases lying between them. CDR1 and CDR2 (germline): SQVTM, ANQGSEA. There are 12 residues in the CDR3. The CDR3 reads CSVTGLGYEQYF. DNA of the CDR3: TGCAGCGTTACTGGACTGGGCTACGAGCAGTACTTC.

This chain connects TRBV29-1 to TRBJ1-5; TRBD1 might be the D (5 bases). The CDR3 totals 13 residues. The V end lost 5 bases, the J end lost 5 bases, and 13 bases lay between the germline ends. Looked up from germline, CDR1 is SQVTM and CDR2 is ANQGSEA. CDR3 nucleotides: TGCAGCGTTCGAGACAGCCCGGATCAGCCCCAGCATTTT. Translation: CSVRDSPDQPQHF.

The chain recombines TRBV12-3 or TRBV12-4 with TRBJ2-3; D might be TRBD2 (5 bases). The CDR3 runs 15 residues. V was trimmed by 2 bases and J by 4 bases, leaving 13 bases between them. CDR3 in amino acids: CASSLFGNVADTQYF. Here the CDR3 DNA reads TGTGCCAGCAGTTTATTCGGGAATGTGGCAGATACGCAGTATTTT.

V and J are TRBV2 and TRBJ2-7; perhaps TRBD1 as D (5 bases). Germline V gene sequence: CDR1 SNHLY, CDR2 FYNNEI. This CDR3 comprises 14 residues. V lost 6 bases and J 4 bases, leaving 16 bases between the germline ends. The CDR3 DNA sequence: TGTGCCAGCAGCGTCGAAACAGGCGATTACGAGCAGTACTTC. Encoded protein: CASSVETGDYEQYF.

The chain couples TRBV3-1 to TRBJ2-1; D unclear. The CDR3 is made up of 15 amino acids. From germline, CDR1 is LGHDT and CDR2 YNNKEL (reference sequence). The V gene lost 1 base and the J gene lost 4 bases, with 11 bases spanning the gap. CDR3 sequence reads: CASSQVRGEYNEQFF. The CDR3 region has the DNA TGTGCCAGCAGCCAAGTTAGAGGAGAGTACAATGAGCAGTTCTTC.

The rearrangement joins TRBV10-1 to TRBJ2-1, with D perhaps TRBD2 (5 bases). The CDR3 runs 15 residues. Germline CDR1 is WNHNN and CDR2 is SYGVQD (reference sequence). V was trimmed by 9 bases and J by 0 bases, leaving 15 bases between them. The CDR3 protein is CAREGSKGSYNEQFF. The CDR3 coding sequence is TGCGCCAGAGAGGGTTCCAAAGGCTCCTACAATGAGCAGTTCTTC.